These 8 T cell receptor beta chains originate from one sample sequenced in a study of blood T cells in healthy people across ages. Together with a sample-barcoded 5' primer, a J-beta primer mix was included in a second PCR lasting about 6 to 11 cycles. TCRdb fed the 5' RACE reads into MiXCR, producing one record per CDR3 protein. The repertoire includes about 900,000 distinct CDR3 sequences, roughly 52% of them detected once, and around an eighth sits in the top ten. The sequenced sample consisted of blood. The receptors stem from a man aged 30 to 39 in good health.

V and J are TRBV4-1 and TRBJ1-2; D possibly corresponds to TRBD1 (6 bases). Trimming pared 5 bases from V and 0 bases from J, leaving 13 bases between. CDR1 and CDR2 from the germline V gene are MGHRA and YSYEKL. The CDR3 runs 15 residues. CDR3: CASSSQGSANYGYTF. The CDR3 DNA sequence: TGCGCCAGCAGCTCTCAGGGGTCAGCTAACTATGGCTACACCTTC.

At least ten counts were recorded for this clonotype. The chain combines TRBV29-1 with TRBJ2-5; a possible D gene is TRBD2 (6 bases). The CDR3 runs to 15 residues. CDR1 is SQVTM and CDR2 is ANQGSEA in the germline V gene. Trimming left V 2 bases short and J 4 bases short, with 17 bases between. In DNA, the CDR3 is TGCAGCGTTGAAAGGGAGGTTTATGGGGGAGAGACCCAGTACTTC. As protein: CSVEREVYGGETQYF.

This clonotype occurred many times. This chain uses TRBV7-2 with TRBJ1-2; TRBD1 matches at 7 bases. Germline lookup yields CDR1 SGHTA and CDR2 FQGNSA. This CDR3 is 14 amino acids long. The V and J ends lost 2 bases and 4 bases, in that order; junction bases with no gene match: 4. The CDR3 loop is CASSLQGDRYGYTF. The DNA for the CDR3 is TGTGCCAGCAGCTTACAGGGGGATCGCTATGGCTACACCTTC.

The rearrangement joins TRBV7-6 to TRBJ2-1, with D perhaps matching TRBD1 (6 bases). Trimming removed 3 bases from V and 0 bases from J, with 12 bases in between. The V gene's germline CDR1 is SGHVS and CDR2 FNYEAQ. There are 16 residues in the CDR3. CDR3 amino acids: CASSLDSQLSYNEQFF. CDR3 nucleotide sequence: TGTGCCAGCAGCTTGGACAGCCAACTCTCCTACAATGAGCAGTTCTTC.

The chain carries TRBV12-3 or TRBV12-4 and TRBJ2-1; possible D gene TRBD1, 6 bases. Gene TRBJ2-7 matches the end of the DNA better, so the J call may be wrong. The CDR3 consists of 15 residues. The DNA of the CDR3 is TGTGCCATCGCAGGAGGACAGAGCTCCTACAATGAGCAGTACTTC. Protein: CAIAGGQSSYNEQYF.

The gene calls are TRBV7-8 and TRBJ2-5; 7 nucleotides align to TRBD2. The J call may not be correct, given that the DNA end is closer to TRBJ2-7. The germline CDR1 and CDR2 sequences are SGHVS and FQNEAQ. This CDR3 spans 14 amino acids. CDR3 nucleotides: TGTGCCAGCAACGAGGCGGGGGAGAGGTACGAGCAGTACTTC. As protein: CASNEAGERYEQYF.

This chain links TRBV13 with TRBJ2-3; D perhaps matches TRBD2 (5 bases). The V end lost 7 bases, the J end lost 4 bases, and 15 bases lay between the germline ends. Germline loops: CDR1 PRHDT, CDR2 FYEKMQ (reference sequence). The CDR3 totals 14 residues. The CDR3 bases are TGTGCCAGCACCCTTCGGGGAGTTTCAGATACGCAGTATTTT. This encodes CASTLRGVSDTQYF.

The V gene is TRBV5-1, the J gene TRBJ2-2; no reliable D call. This CDR3 spans 12 amino acids. Germline V CDR1 and CDR2: SGHRS, YFSETQ. Trimming pared 4 bases from V and 7 bases from J, leaving 8 bases between. CDR3: CASSSFGGELFF. Written as DNA, the CDR3 is TGCGCCAGCAGCAGCTTCGGCGGGGAGCTGTTTTTT.